The 6 T cell receptor beta chains presented below share a single source sample, sequenced in a study of Ad26.COV2.S vaccination and SARS-CoV-2 variants. Stated treatment: roughly 18 received Ad26.COV2.S at low or high dose, single or two shots; roughly five received placebo; per-sample allocation not given. Sampling took place 63 days after the first vaccine or placebo injection. Measured with immunoSEQ multiplex PCR; TCRdb has only the in-frame clones, and not every one. The sample carries a few hundred thousand clones, roughly 90% recorded once. Sequencing was performed on peripheral blood, taken in a trial of Ad26.COV2.S vaccine versus placebo. The source is a person between 18 and 59 years old who received the Ad26.COV2.S COVID-19 vaccine or a placebo.

This chain connects TRBV21-1 to TRBJ1-6. TRBV21-1 is a recognized pseudogene. This CDR3 spans 12 amino acids. CDR3 in amino acids: CASSNARSPLHF. In nucleotides, the CDR3 is TGTGCCAGCAGCAACGCCCGGTCACCCCTCCACTTT.

The chain has TRBV5-1 and TRBJ2-2; maybe TRBD1 (5 bases). Per the germline V gene, CDR1 is SGHRS and CDR2 is YFSETQ. CDR3 size: 17 residues. The V end was cut by 0 bases, the J end by 0 bases, with 12 bases between. The CDR3 bases are TGCGCCAGCAGCTTGGGACAGAGACGCCCGAACACCGGGGAGCTGTTTTTT. It encodes CASSLGQRRPNTGELFF.

This chain uses TRBV12-2 with TRBJ2-4; the D call TRBD1 from the table was never checked on the DNA. TRBV12-2 is a pseudogene locus. CDR3 size: 16 residues. CDR3 bases: TGTGCAAGTCGCCACCGGGACAGGGGGCGTCTGGACATTCAGTACTTC. It is translated as CASRHRDRGRLDIQYF.

Here the CDR3 reads CASSETGRGNQPQHF. The CDR3 nucleotides read TGTGCCAGCAGTGAAACAGGAAGGGGCAATCAGCCCCAGCATTTT. The V gene is TRBV6-1, the J gene TRBJ1-5; D perhaps matches TRBD1 (5 bases). The CDR3 has 15 amino acids. V lost 2 bases and J lost 2, with 10 bases in between. Germline CDR1 and CDR2: MNHNS and SASEGT.

This chain uses TRBV6-6 with TRBJ1-4; 8 nucleotides line up with TRBD1. This CDR3 has 15 amino acids. Germline CDR1 reads MNHNY; CDR2 reads SVGAGI (reference sequence). With V trimmed by 2 bases and J by 8 bases, 7 bases remained unmatched. The CDR3 DNA follows: TGTGCCAGCAGTTACCCGACAGGGGCAGGGGAAAAACTGTTTTTT. This codes for CASSYPTGAGEKLFF.

The V gene is TRBV6-1, the J gene TRBJ1-1; TRBD1 matches at 8 bases. Germline V gives CDR1 MNHNS, CDR2 SASEGT. The CDR3 loop spans 14 amino acids. V was pared by 0 bases and J by 5 bases, with 2 bases of the junction left unmatched. For the CDR3, the DNA is TGTGCCAGCAGTGAAGCCAGGGGGCGAACTGAAGCTTTCTTT. This sequence encodes CASSEARGRTEAFF.